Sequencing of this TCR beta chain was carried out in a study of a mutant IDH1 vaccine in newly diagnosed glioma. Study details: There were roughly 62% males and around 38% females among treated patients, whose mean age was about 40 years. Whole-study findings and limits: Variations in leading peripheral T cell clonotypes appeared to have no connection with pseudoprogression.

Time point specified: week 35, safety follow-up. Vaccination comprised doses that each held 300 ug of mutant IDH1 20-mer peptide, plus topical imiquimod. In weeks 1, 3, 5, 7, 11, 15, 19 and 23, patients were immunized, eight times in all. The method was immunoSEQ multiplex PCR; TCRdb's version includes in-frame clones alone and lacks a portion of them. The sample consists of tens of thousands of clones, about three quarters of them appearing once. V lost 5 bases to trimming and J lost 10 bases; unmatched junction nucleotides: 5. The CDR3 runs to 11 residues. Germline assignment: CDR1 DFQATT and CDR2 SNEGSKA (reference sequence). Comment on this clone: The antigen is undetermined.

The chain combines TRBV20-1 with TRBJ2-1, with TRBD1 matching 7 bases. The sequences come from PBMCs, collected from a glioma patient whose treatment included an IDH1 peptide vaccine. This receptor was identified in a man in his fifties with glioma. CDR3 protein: CSADRVGEQFF. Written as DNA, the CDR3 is TGCAGTGCTGACAGGGTGGGCGAGCAGTTCTTC.